These 24 T cell receptor beta chains came from one sample sequenced in a study of T cells in Graves' hyperthyroidism and ophthalmopathy. From RNA transcripts, TCR beta CDR3 regions were amplified. First-round RT-PCR of the TCR CDR3 relied on the HTBI primer set. Via MiXCR, TCRdb re-called the multiplex PCR reads, giving one row per CDR3 protein. The sample shows some 600,000 distinct CDR3 sequences, about 15% of them seen only once. The sample was blood. These receptors all come from a young woman with Graves' hyperthyroidism that later progressed to Graves' ophthalmopathy.

This clonotype was seen many times. This chain links TRBV3-1 with TRBJ1-5, with no clear D. V was shortened by 1 base and J by 2 bases, with 12 bases between the two germline ends. CDR3 length equals 16 residues. Looked up from germline, CDR1 is LGHDT and CDR2 is YNNKEL (reference sequence). CDR3 nucleotide sequence: TGTGCCAGCAGCCAAGGGAGAGGGTATCGCAATCAGCCCCAGCATTTT. Residues: CASSQGRGYRNQPQHF.

The sample holds many counts of this clonotype. The CDR3: CSARLDGYEQYF. The CDR3 bases are TGCAGTGCTAGGCTGGACGGCTACGAGCAGTACTTC. V is TRBV20-1 and J is TRBJ2-7, with D hard to call. Germline V gives CDR1 DFQATT, CDR2 SNEGSKA (reference sequence). V was trimmed by 3 bases and J by 3 bases, leaving 9 bases between them. CDR3 length: 12 residues.

This clonotype was counted only a few times. The J gene is TRBJ2-7, the V gene TRBV19, with a possible D match to TRBD1 (5 bases). V lost 6 bases and J 2 bases, leaving 17 bases between the germline ends. This CDR3 is 15 amino acids long. Germline loops: CDR1 LNHDA, CDR2 SQIVND (reference sequence). DNA for the CDR3: TGTGCCAGTAGCACCCAAACCTCAGGGACCTACGAGCAGTACTTC. This encodes CASSTQTSGTYEQYF. Using reference TRBV19 and TRBJ2-7 for the parts outside the CDR3, the full variable domain is DGGITQSPKYLFRKEGQNVTLSCEQNLNHDAMYWYRQDPGQGLRLIYYSQIVNDFQKGDIAEGYSVSREKKESFPLTVTSAQKNPTAFYLCASSTQTSGTYEQYFGPGTRLTVT.

This clonotype was detected a few times. The rearrangement joins TRBV27 to TRBJ2-5; D uncertain. V lost 9 bases to trimming and J lost 5 bases, with 13 bases between them. CDR3 length: 12 amino acids. The germline V gene encodes CDR1 MNHEY and CDR2 SMNVEV (reference sequence). CDR3 DNA sequence: TGTGCCAGAAGTGCCCTTGGGGAGACCCAGTACTTC. Translating gives CARSALGETQYF.

The V gene is TRBV29-1, the J gene TRBJ1-2; TRBD1 aligns across 10 bases. The germline V gene has CDR1 SQVTM and CDR2 ANQGSEA. This CDR3 comprises 14 residues. The V gene end was trimmed by 4 bases and the J gene end by 3 bases; junction bases not matched to a gene: 5. The CDR3 spells CSVGRQGADYGYTF. CDR3 sequence (DNA): TGCAGCGTTGGTAGACAGGGGGCAGACTATGGCTACACCTTC.

The genes are TRBV20-1 and TRBJ1-1; unclear D gene. Trimming took off 6 bases at V and 4 bases at J, with 15 bases between the two ends. Germline assignment: CDR1 DFQATT and CDR2 SNEGSKA (reference sequence). This CDR3 comprises 13 residues. CDR3 sequence (DNA): TGCAGTGCCCTGGGTTCCGGAATCACTGAAGCTTTCTTT. Its protein is CSALGSGITEAFF.

The table lists this clonotype with a few counts. The gene calls are TRBV30 and TRBJ2-1; no reliable D call. V lost 1 base, J lost 0 bases, and 10 bases lay in between. The CDR3 runs 15 residues. The V gene's germline CDR1 is GTSNPN and CDR2 SVGIG (reference sequence). DNA for the CDR3: TGTGCCTGGAGTGGAGACGGAAGCTCCTACAATGAGCAGTTCTTC. Its translation: CAWSGDGSSYNEQFF.

This clonotype was counted ten times or more. V gene TRBV7-9 combines with J gene TRBJ2-3, with 13 bases fitting TRBD2. The germline gives CDR1 SEHNR, CDR2 FQNEAQ (reference sequence). This CDR3 is built from 15 residues. V dropped 6 bases and J dropped 4; count of bases not matched to a gene: 4. In nucleotides, the CDR3 is TGTGCCAGCAGTCTCGGACTAGCGGGAGCAGATACGCAGTATTTT. This encodes CASSLGLAGADTQYF.

This clonotype was recorded a few times. The rearrangement links TRBV19 to TRBJ2-7, with 7 bases lining up with TRBD1. The germline V gene encodes CDR1 LNHDA and CDR2 SQIVND (reference sequence). This CDR3 is 13 amino acids long. J was trimmed by 2 bases and V by 5 bases; bases with no gene match: 3. The CDR3 spells CASSSQGAYEQYF. In DNA, the CDR3 is TGTGCCAGTAGTTCCCAGGGGGCCTACGAGCAGTACTTC.

This clonotype was counted only a few times. It may be a read error: a sequence one base away is much more abundant. The J gene is TRBJ1-1, the V gene TRBV5-8, with 7 positions matching TRBD1. Trimming cost V 5 bases and J 1 base; bases outside gene matches: 5. The CDR3 has 14 residues. Per the germline V gene, CDR1 is SGHTS and CDR2 is YDEGEE. The CDR3 region is CASRTQGENTEAFF. In nucleotides, the CDR3 is TGTGCCAGCAGGACTCAGGGGGAGAACACTGAAGCTTTCTTT.

Turning to this clonotype: This sequence may be a read error, since a much larger clone differs from it by one base. The chain links TRBV7-2 to TRBJ1-1; no definite D call. From germline, CDR1 is SGHTA and CDR2 FQGNSA. The CDR3 extends over 12 amino acids. The V end was cut by 7 bases, the J end by 7 bases, with 13 bases between. CDR3 region: CASIRSSGEAFF. Here the CDR3 DNA reads TGTGCCAGCATCCGCTCCTCGGGTGAAGCTTTCTTT.

This clonotype was seen at least ten times. The CDR3 DNA follows: TGTGCCAGCAGCATTCAGGGGCGGACCTACGAGCAGTACTTC. Translation: CASSIQGRTYEQYF. V usage is TRBV7-9 and J usage is TRBJ2-7; D is perhaps TRBD1 (6 bases). The ends were cut back, 5 bases at V and 2 bases at J, with 13 bases in the middle. The CDR3 consists of 14 residues. Germline V gives CDR1 SEHNR, CDR2 FQNEAQ (reference sequence).

Only a few counts were recorded for this clonotype. V and J are TRBV19 and TRBJ2-1; D remains ambiguous. Germline CDR1 LNHDA, CDR2 SQIVND (reference sequence). The CDR3 sequence is 12 residues long. V lost 4 bases and J lost 6, with 7 bases in between. CDR3 region: CASSTKGNEQFF. DNA of the CDR3: TGTGCCAGTAGTACCAAGGGCAATGAGCAGTTCTTC.

In its sample, this clonotype was seen many times. This chain joins TRBV9 and TRBJ1-1; 11 bases agree with TRBD1. Germline V gene sequence: CDR1 SGDLS, CDR2 YYNGEE. Unmatched junction bases numbered 9, after V lost 2 bases and J lost 3 bases. The CDR3 has 17 amino acids. CDR3 sequence reads: CASSVGQGVNSHTEAFF. The CDR3 nucleotides are TGTGCCAGCAGCGTGGGACAGGGGGTCAATTCTCACACTGAAGCTTTCTTT.

The CDR3 DNA is TGTGCCAGCGGAGGGGGCGGCACCGGGGAGCTGTTTTTT. Residues: CASGGGGTGELFF. The V and J genes are TRBV7-8 and TRBJ2-2; D might be TRBD1 (7 bases). The CDR3 length is 13 residues. Germline V lookup: CDR1 SGHVS, CDR2 FQNEAQ. V was trimmed by 8 bases and J by 4 bases, leaving 11 bases between them.

This clonotype was counted a few times. The CDR3 DNA is TGCGCCAGCGTGGGGCTGAGAAGCAATCAGCCCCAGCATTTT. This translates into CASVGLRSNQPQHF. This chain joins TRBV5-1 and TRBJ1-5; D is perhaps TRBD1 (5 bases). CDR1 is SGHRS, CDR2 YFSETQ, per germline. V was cut by 7 bases and J by 1 base, with 12 bases left in between. This CDR3 has 14 amino acids.

This clonotype showed up many times. The rearrangement joins TRBV11-2 to TRBJ1-1; tentatively, D is TRBD1 (6 bases). Germline values: CDR1 SGHAT, CDR2 FQNNGV. V dropped 2 bases and J dropped 0 bases, with 10 bases sitting between them. The CDR3 runs 15 residues. CDR3 in amino acids: CASSLWTDLNTEAFF. In DNA form, the CDR3 reads TGTGCCAGCAGCTTATGGACAGACTTGAACACTGAAGCTTTCTTT.

The table lists this clonotype with many counts. V gene TRBV12-3 or TRBV12-4 combines with J gene TRBJ1-3; D not certain. This CDR3 has 16 amino acids. V was cut by 4 bases and J by 0 bases, with 13 bases left in between. This CDR3 reads CASSSHSDLSGNTIYF. The CDR3 DNA is TGTGCCAGCAGTTCCCACTCGGACCTCTCTGGAAACACCATATATTTT.

Many counts were recorded for this clonotype. The chain's CDR3 is CASSLSGRNGHEQYF. The CDR3 region has the DNA TGTGCCAGCAGTTTATCCGGGAGGAACGGTCACGAGCAGTACTTC. This chain joins TRBV28 and TRBJ2-7; 7 bases fit TRBD2. Germline lookup yields CDR1 MDHEN and CDR2 SYDVKM. This CDR3 contains 15 residues. J gave up 5 bases and V 1 base, and 8 bases lay outside the gene matches.

The rearrangement links TRBV28 to TRBJ2-5; 13 nucleotides match TRBD2. CDR1 and CDR2 from the germline V gene are MDHEN and SYDVKM. V trimming: 6 bases; J trimming: 5 bases; junction bases outside the gene matches: 6. This CDR3 is built from 15 residues. The CDR3 DNA follows: TGTGCCAGCAGGACTGGACTAGCGGGAGCGGAGACCCAGTACTTC. Protein: CASRTGLAGAETQYF.

Ten or more counts support this clonotype. The chain employs TRBV14 and TRBJ2-4; 7 bases are a match to TRBD1. CDR1 is SGHDN, CDR2 FVKESK, per germline. This CDR3 is 14 amino acids long. After removal of 1 base from V and 8 bases from J, the junction contained 5 bases not matched to a gene. The CDR3 sequence is CASSQVGQGDIQYF. CDR3 nucleotide sequence: TGTGCCAGCAGCCAAGTCGGTCAGGGGGACATTCAGTACTTC.

This clonotype was seen at least ten times. The chain employs TRBV29-1 and TRBJ2-1; no definite D call. The germline V and J ends were trimmed by 8 bases and 5 bases, with 19 bases remaining between them. This CDR3 spans 14 amino acids. Germline CDR1 SQVTM, CDR2 ANQGSEA. The CDR3 DNA sequence: TGCAGCCTGGTCCCGGGTTCGGCCCACAATGAGCAGTTCTTC. Translation gives CSLVPGSAHNEQFF.

There are many counts of this clonotype. The rearrangement joins TRBV28 to TRBJ1-2; possible D gene TRBD1, 6 bases. Trimming pared 4 bases from V and 4 bases from J, leaving 13 bases between. The CDR3 runs to 14 residues. Germline V lookup: CDR1 MDHEN, CDR2 SYDVKM. This chain's CDR3 is CASSSPGQSYGYTF. CDR3 DNA: TGTGCCAGCAGTTCTCCTGGACAGAGCTATGGCTACACCTTC.

This clonotype was counted many times. The rearrangement links TRBV20-1 to TRBJ1-4; weak D call: TRBD1 (5 bases). The germline gives CDR1 DFQATT, CDR2 SNEGSKA (reference sequence). The V and J ends lost 5 bases and 4 bases respectively, with 17 bases between them. The CDR3 length is 15 residues. The CDR3 reads CSASPSGGGNEKLFF. The DNA of the CDR3 is TGCAGTGCTTCCCCTAGTGGGGGTGGTAATGAAAAACTGTTTTTT.